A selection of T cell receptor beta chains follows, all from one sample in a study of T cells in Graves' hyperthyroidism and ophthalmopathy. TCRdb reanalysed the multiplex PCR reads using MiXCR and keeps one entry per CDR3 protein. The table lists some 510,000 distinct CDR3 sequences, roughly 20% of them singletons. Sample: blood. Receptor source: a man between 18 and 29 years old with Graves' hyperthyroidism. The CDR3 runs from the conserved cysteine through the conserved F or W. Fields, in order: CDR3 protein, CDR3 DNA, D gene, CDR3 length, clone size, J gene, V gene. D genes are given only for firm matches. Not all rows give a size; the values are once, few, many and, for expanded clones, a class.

CDR3aa: CASSQDRNNQPQHF
CDR3nt: TGTGCCAGCAGCCAAGACAGGAATAATCAGCCCCAGCATTTT
d_gene: NA
len: 14
abundance: NA
j_gene: TRBJ1-5
v_gene: TRBV4-2

CDR3aa: CASRRGGHDNQPQHF
CDR3nt: TGTGCCAGTAGAAGGGGGGGGCATGACAATCAGCCCCAGCATTTT
d_gene: NA
len: 15
abundance: many
j_gene: TRBJ1-5
v_gene: TRBV2

CDR3aa: CASSTWGQGETQYF
CDR3nt: TGTGCCAGCAGTACCTGGGGACAGGGGGAGACCCAGTACTTC
d_gene: TRBD1
len: 14
abundance: many
j_gene: TRBJ2-5
v_gene: TRBV6-5

CDR3aa: CSATTISGNTIYF
CDR3nt: TGCAGTGCAACAACGATCTCTGGAAACACCATATATTTT
d_gene: NA
len: 13
abundance: once
j_gene: TRBJ1-3
v_gene: TRBV20-1

CDR3aa: CATSTRQAWLDAQYF
CDR3nt: TGTGCCACTTCGACCAGACAGGCCTGGCTAGATGCGCAGTATTTT
d_gene: NA
len: 15
abundance: few
j_gene: TRBJ2-3
v_gene: TRBV15

CDR3aa: CASGLVQGLRDRNQPQHF
CDR3nt: TGTGCTAGTGGTTTGGTACAGGGGCTTCGGGACAGAAATCAGCCCCAGCATTTT
d_gene: TRBD1
len: 18
abundance: NA
j_gene: TRBJ1-5
v_gene: TRBV12-5

CDR3aa: CASTSSSRQPQHF
CDR3nt: TGTGCCAGCACATCGAGTTCTCGGCAGCCCCAGCATTTT
d_gene: NA
len: 13
abundance: few
j_gene: TRBJ1-5
v_gene: TRBV6-2/TRBV6-3

CDR3aa: CSAKELAGGSNTGELFF
CDR3nt: TGCAGTGCGAAAGAGCTCGCGGGCGGTTCGAACACCGGGGAGCTGTTTTTT
d_gene: NA
len: 17
abundance: NA
j_gene: TRBJ2-2
v_gene: TRBV20-1

CDR3aa: CATSEGTGEVETQYF
CDR3nt: TGTGCCACCAGTGAAGGGACAGGGGAGGTCGAGACCCAGTACTTC
d_gene: TRBD1
len: 15
abundance: NA
j_gene: TRBJ2-5
v_gene: TRBV24-1

CDR3aa: CASSLDRVNSNQPQHF
CDR3nt: TGTGCCAGCAGCTTAGACAGGGTGAATAGCAATCAGCCCCAGCATTTT
d_gene: NA
len: 16
abundance: many
j_gene: TRBJ1-5
v_gene: TRBV7-8

CDR3aa: CAWSVPGSNQPQHF
CDR3nt: TGTGCCTGGAGTGTCCCAGGGAGCAATCAGCCCCAGCATTTT
d_gene: NA
len: 14
abundance: many
j_gene: TRBJ1-5
v_gene: TRBV30

CDR3aa: CSAARGASPYEQYF
CDR3nt: TGCAGCGCTGCTCGGGGGGCCTCACCCTACGAGCAGTACTTC
d_gene: NA
len: 14
abundance: few
j_gene: TRBJ2-7
v_gene: TRBV29-1

CDR3aa: CSANWAWSYEQYF
CDR3nt: TGCAGTGCTAACTGGGCTTGGAGTTACGAGCAGTACTTC
d_gene: NA
len: 13
abundance: few
j_gene: TRBJ2-7
v_gene: TRBV20-1

CDR3aa: CSAAGQGRNTEAFF
CDR3nt: TGCAGTGCTGCGGGACAGGGGCGGAACACTGAAGCTTTCTTT
d_gene: TRBD1
len: 14
abundance: many
j_gene: TRBJ1-1
v_gene: TRBV20-1

CDR3aa: CASRPGPSNEKLFF
CDR3nt: TGTGCCAGCAGGCCCGGACCGAGTAATGAAAAACTGTTTTTT
d_gene: NA
len: 14
abundance: NA
j_gene: TRBJ1-4
v_gene: TRBV6-1

CDR3aa: CSARVLDASSYEQYF
CDR3nt: TGCAGTGCTAGAGTTCTAGACGCCAGCTCCTACGAGCAGTACTTC
d_gene: NA
len: 15
abundance: many
j_gene: TRBJ2-7
v_gene: TRBV20-1

CDR3aa: CASRGRQFGYEQYF
CDR3nt: TGTGCCAGCAGGGGACGGCAATTTGGCTACGAGCAGTACTTC
d_gene: NA
len: 14
abundance: many
j_gene: TRBJ2-7
v_gene: TRBV12-3/TRBV12-4

CDR3aa: CASRAWTDYNSPLHF
CDR3nt: TGTGCCAGCAGGGCCTGGACAGATTATAATTCACCCCTCCACTTT
d_gene: NA
len: 15
abundance: few
j_gene: TRBJ1-6
v_gene: TRBV6-1

CDR3aa: CASSYSYKNQPQHF
CDR3nt: TGTGCCAGCAGCTACTCCTATAAGAATCAGCCCCAGCATTTT
d_gene: NA
len: 14
abundance: many
j_gene: TRBJ1-5
v_gene: TRBV6-5

CDR3aa: CASSLDRDSYEQYF
CDR3nt: TGTGCCAGCAGCTTAGACAGGGATTCCTACGAGCAGTACTTC
d_gene: NA
len: 14
abundance: few
j_gene: TRBJ2-7
v_gene: TRBV11-2

CDR3aa: CAINRDVHGYTF
CDR3nt: TGTGCCATCAACAGGGACGTCCATGGCTACACCTTC
d_gene: NA
len: 12
abundance: many
j_gene: TRBJ1-2
v_gene: TRBV12-3/TRBV12-4

CDR3aa: CASSYTVQQPQHF
CDR3nt: TGTGCCAGCAGCTATACGGTGCAACAGCCCCAGCATTTT
d_gene: NA
len: 13
abundance: few
j_gene: TRBJ1-5
v_gene: TRBV6-2/TRBV6-3

CDR3aa: CASSEAEGNQETQYF
CDR3nt: TGTGCCAGCAGTGAAGCGGAGGGGAATCAAGAGACCCAGTACTTC
d_gene: NA
len: 15
abundance: NA
j_gene: TRBJ2-5
v_gene: TRBV2

CDR3aa: CASGPNRGVGTEAFF
CDR3nt: TGTGCCAGCGGGCCCAACAGGGGAGTTGGCACTGAAGCTTTCTTT
d_gene: TRBD1
len: 15
abundance: NA
j_gene: TRBJ1-1
v_gene: TRBV12-3/TRBV12-4

CDR3aa: CATADGNTEAFF
CDR3nt: TGTGCCACCGCGGACGGGAACACTGAAGCTTTCTTT
d_gene: NA
len: 12
abundance: many
j_gene: TRBJ1-1
v_gene: TRBV19

CDR3aa: CATKQPYSNQPQHF
CDR3nt: TGTGCCACCAAACAACCTTATAGCAATCAGCCCCAGCATTTT
d_gene: NA
len: 14
abundance: many
j_gene: TRBJ1-5
v_gene: TRBV24-1

CDR3aa: CATSREIGNQPQHF
CDR3nt: TGTGCCACCAGCAGGGAAATCGGAAATCAGCCCCAGCATTTT
d_gene: NA
len: 14
abundance: many
j_gene: TRBJ1-5
v_gene: TRBV15

CDR3aa: CASSYLPGGKGEQYF
CDR3nt: TGTGCCAGCAGTTACTTGCCGGGGGGGAAAGGGGAGCAGTACTTC
d_gene: TRBD2
len: 15
abundance: many
j_gene: TRBJ2-7
v_gene: TRBV6-5

CDR3aa: CASSPANYEQYF
CDR3nt: TGTGCCAGCAGCCCCGCAAACTACGAGCAGTACTTC
d_gene: NA
len: 12
abundance: NA
j_gene: TRBJ2-7
v_gene: TRBV14